The sequence of this T cell receptor (beta chain) was determined in a study of blood T cell repertoires in COVID-19. Study summary: Acute-phase and convalescent COVID-19 samples originated in the United States, Italy and Spain.

Trimming cost V 4 bases and J 2 bases, with 15 bases left between them. This CDR3 is 15 amino acids long. Germline V gene sequence: CDR1 SEHNR, CDR2 FQNEAQ (reference sequence). As processed by the authors: How many nucleated cells were present was estimated from reference gene primer amplification. Here immunoSEQ multiplex PCR was the method, and the copy in TCRdb shows in-frame clones only, minus some. V and J calls and clone size are given by that table; D and trimming were obtained from the DNA. This table holds about 480,000 clones, 89% found once. Sequencing was carried out using peripheral blood. This receptor was obtained from a young man with COVID-19, enrolled during active disease. The chain employs TRBV7-9 and TRBJ2-7; D unclear. In DNA form, the CDR3 reads TGTGCCAGCAGCTCCTTCCAGGTCCCACCCTACGAGCAGTACTTC. Its translation: CASSSFQVPPYEQYF.